The clone carrying this T cell receptor (beta chain) was counted only a few times. It was with a sample-barcoded 5' primer and a J-beta primer mix that a second PCR of roughly 7 to 11 cycles was run. TCRdb analysed the 5' RACE reads with MiXCR anew, one entry per CDR3 protein. The top ten clones hold around 0.75% of a sample with some 1,000,000 distinct CDR3 sequences, 20% to 25% of them seen once. The sample belongs to a study of blood T cells in healthy people across ages. Across the whole study: Capture by template switching was about one barcoded beta molecule per two T cells.

This CDR3 is 13 amino acids long. From germline, CDR1 is MGHRA and CDR2 YSYEKL. V dropped 3 bases and J dropped 15 bases, with 15 bases sitting between them. The sample, 7.5 to 10 milliliters of peripheral blood, was drawn from each donor. This same sample was also taken into another study, of T cells of mothers and their children. As that report states: Related mother and child pairs showed slightly greater overlap (not significant) than unrelated pairs did.

V is TRBV4-1 and J is TRBJ1-6; D unresolved. This sequence was found in a girl aged 2 to 9 in good health. Material for sequencing was blood. CDR3 protein: CASSHNPLINLHF. Here the CDR3 DNA reads TGCGCCAGCAGCCATAATCCTCTGATAAACCTCCACTTT.